What follows are 14 T cell receptor beta chains derived from one specimen sequenced in a study of monozygotic twins with inflammatory bowel disease. TCRdb processed the 5' RACE reads again and assigns one entry to each CDR3 protein, with no DNA. Recorded for this sample: 70,000 to 95,000 distinct CDR3 sequences. Material for sequencing was blood. The receptors derive from a human donor with ulcerative colitis or Crohn's disease, or a healthy co-twin of an affected twin (not recorded which).

J is TRBJ1-2 and V is TRBV20-1; the TCRdb call, TRBD1, lacks DNA for checking. CDR3 length: 13 residues. Germline V lookup: CDR1 DFQATT, CDR2 SNEGSKA (reference sequence). CDR3: CSATPRQAGGYTF.

The chain has TRBV7-9 and TRBJ2-2; TCRdb returns TRBD1, unconfirmable since there is no DNA. Looked up from germline, CDR1 is SEHNR and CDR2 is FQNEAQ (reference sequence). The CDR3 covers 14 residues. CDR3 sequence reads: CASKGPMNTGELFF.

This CDR3 reads CASSFRGNQPQHF. V usage is TRBV5-8 and J usage is TRBJ1-5; TCRdb names TRBD1, which stays unverified in the absence of DNA. The CDR3 sequence is 13 residues long. Germline V lookup: CDR1 SGHTS, CDR2 YDEGEE.

This chain connects TRBV7-8 to TRBJ1-1; the D gene TCRdb calls, TRBD1, cannot be checked with no DNA. In germline, CDR1 is SGHVS, CDR2 FQNEAQ. The CDR3 extends over 15 amino acids. CDR3 protein: CASSSAGGKNTEAFF.

The chain recombines TRBV7-2 with TRBJ2-1. Per germline, CDR1 SGHTA and CDR2 FQGNSA. The CDR3 consists of 14 residues. CDR3 residues: CASSLNSISNEQFF. Using reference TRBV7-2 and TRBJ2-1 for the parts outside the CDR3, the full variable domain is GAGVSQSPSNKVTEKGKDVELRCDPISGHTALYWYRQSLGQGLEFLIYFQGNSAPDKSGLPSDRFSAERTGGSVSTLTIQRTQQEDSAVYLCASSLNSISNEQFFGPGTRLTVL.

The rearrangement uses TRBV5-8 and TRBJ1-5. This CDR3 has 13 amino acids. CDR1 is SGHTS, CDR2 YDEGEE, per germline. CDR3 protein: CASEADLNQPQHF. Looking up the rest from reference TRBV5-8 and TRBJ1-5 gives the full variable domain: EAGVTQSPTHLIKTRGQQATLRCSPISGHTSVYWYQQALGLGLQFLLWYDEGEERNRGNFPPRFSGRQFPNYSSELNVNALELEDSALYLCASEADLNQPQHFGDGTRLSIL.

The gene calls are TRBV6-1 and TRBJ2-7. This CDR3 region has 14 residues. CDR1 is MNHNS, CDR2 SASEGT, per germline. CDR3 in amino acids: CASSEAGNPYEQYF.

The rearrangement joins TRBV20-1 to TRBJ2-7; lacking DNA, the TRBD2 call made by TCRdb goes unchecked. CDR3 length: 13 amino acids. CDR1 is DFQATT and CDR2 is SNEGSKA in the germline V gene (reference sequence). CDR3 amino acids: CSAMGGGGYEQYF.

The V and J genes are TRBV27 and TRBJ2-2. Germline CDR1 MNHEY, CDR2 SMNVEV (reference sequence). The CDR3 is 14 amino acids. The CDR3 spells CASSLEPATGELFF.

The chain's CDR3 is CASSFGTGDTGELFF. This chain links TRBV12-3 or TRBV12-4 with TRBJ2-2; checking the TCRdb D call of TRBD1 is not possible without DNA. This CDR3 comprises 15 residues.

CDR3 residues: CSAGPPAITDTQYF. V usage is TRBV20-1 and J usage is TRBJ2-3; TCRdb's D call, TRBD2, is unchecked because there is no DNA. Per germline, CDR1 DFQATT and CDR2 SNEGSKA (reference sequence). This CDR3 has 14 residues.

V and J are TRBV29-1 and TRBJ1-2; the D call from TCRdb, TRBD1, cannot be confirmed without DNA. The CDR3 spans 13 residues. The V gene's germline CDR1 is SQVTM and CDR2 ANQGSEA. The CDR3 reads CSVGQGFNYGYTF. Full variable domain (outside the CDR3, taken from reference TRBV29-1 and TRBJ1-2): SAVISQKPSRDICQRGTSLTIQCQVDSQVTMMFWYRQQPGQSLTLIATANQGSEATYESGFVIDKFPISRPNLTFSTLTVSNMSPEDSSIYLCSVGQGFNYGYTFGSGTRLTVV.

This chain uses TRBV5-1 with TRBJ2-1. CDR1 is SGHRS, CDR2 YFSETQ, per germline. The CDR3 length is 12 residues. CDR3: CASSLLSGEQFF.

The chain couples TRBV5-8 to TRBJ1-3. In germline, CDR1 is SGHTS, CDR2 YDEGEE. This CDR3 spans 15 amino acids. The CDR3 sequence: CASSLGTASGNTIYF.